The rows below give T cell receptor beta chains drawn from one sample of a study of CD8+CD57+ T cells in acquired aplastic anemia. In TCRdb, the reads were re-called with MiXCR into one record per CDR3 protein. The sample lists more than 95,000 distinct CDR3 sequences, nearly 40% occurring once. The sequenced material came from sorted CD4+, CD8+, or CD8+CD57+ T cells (not recorded which) from PBMCs. The receptors were gathered from a human donor with aplastic anemia. Both conserved end residues are part of each CDR3.

v_call,cdr3_aa
TRBV20-1,CSATGDRDYEQYF
TRBV3-1,CASSQGTSGGAHEQFF
TRBV5-1,CASSLARRSLRGAEQFF
TRBV10-2,CASAGTDNSPLHF
TRBV10-2,CASSESIGTGYEQYF
TRBV6-1,CASSSLGQNNYGYTF
TRBV11-1,CASSPRGGGLTDNEQFF
TRBV2,CASRDYTTGELFF
TRBV29-1,CSVNRGLSTEAFF
TRBV4-3,CASSQDLRGRGEKLFF
TRBV5-4,CASSLYATDTQYF
TRBV12-5,CASGFGQATTNEKLFF
TRBV4-2,CASSQEDGHPYGYTF
TRBV12-3/TRBV12-4,CASGPLSRNEQYF
TRBV10-2,CASSEQDFYSSPLYF
TRBV15,CATSRLRQGEGYTF
TRBV6-1,CASTNTGELFF
TRBV19,CASSTGSDTQYF
TRBV20-1,CSADRLATQETQYF
TRBV24-1,CATSDGTEFLYGYTF
TRBV14,CASSPRGREQFF
TRBV6-6,CASSYATSGQPQHF
TRBV10-3,CAISRLTGVQETQYF
TRBV10-2,CASSESTGIQPQHF
TRBV10-3,CAISDLRGAGYTF
TRBV19,CASRRRGQETQYF
TRBV15,CATSRAEDTQYF
TRBV6-1,CASTLNGNYGYTF
TRBV19,CASRGAAGYEQYF
TRBV10-3,CAISELAGGGQETQYF
TRBV2,CASRERTGSYQPQHF
TRBV7-9,CASSWGGTGADTF